This T cell receptor (beta chain) is drawn from a study of blood T cell repertoires in COVID-19. Profiling relied on immunoSEQ multiplex PCR, and the TCRdb table lists in-frame clones only, not all of them. The table shows roughly 76,000 clones, with more than 75% occurring only once. Germline CDR1 and CDR2: GTSNPN and SVGIG (reference sequence). The ends lost 5 bases at V and 5 bases at J; junction bases unmatched: 12. The CDR3 contains 16 residues. The TCR sequence derives from a man aged 50 to 59 with acute or convalescent COVID-19. Sample: peripheral blood. The chain joins TRBV30 to TRBJ1-4, with 9 bases aligning to TRBD1. This CDR3 reads CAWGRWGQGPNEKLFF. CDR3 in DNA: TGTGCCTGGGGGAGGTGGGGACAGGGACCAAATGAAAAACTGTTTTTT.